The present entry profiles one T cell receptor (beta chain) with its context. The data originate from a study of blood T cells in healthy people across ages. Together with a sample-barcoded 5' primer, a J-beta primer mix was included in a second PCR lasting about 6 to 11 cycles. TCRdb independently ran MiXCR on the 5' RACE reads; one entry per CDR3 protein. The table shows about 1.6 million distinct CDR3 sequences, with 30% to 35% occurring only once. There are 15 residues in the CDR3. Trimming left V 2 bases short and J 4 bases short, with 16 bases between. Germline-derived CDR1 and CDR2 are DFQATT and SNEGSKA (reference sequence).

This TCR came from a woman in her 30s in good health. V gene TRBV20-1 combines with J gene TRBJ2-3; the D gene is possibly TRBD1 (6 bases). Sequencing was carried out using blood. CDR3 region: CSARIGRGKADTQYF. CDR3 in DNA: TGCAGTGCTAGAATCGGCAGGGGAAAGGCAGATACGCAGTATTTT.